The clone carrying this T cell receptor (beta chain) was detected many times. Its antigen is currently unknown. These data originate in a study of response to subunit inactivated influenza vaccine. The CDR3 runs 15 residues. In germline, CDR1 is MNHEY, CDR2 SMNVEV (reference sequence). V was cut by 5 bases and J by 4 bases, with 17 bases left in between. Overall study findings and caveats: Only a handful of new T cells, the authors suggested, are recruited with each seasonal influenza vaccination.

One entry per CDR3 protein results from TCRdb running MiXCR on the RT-PCR reads. The sample records 500,000 to 600,000 distinct CDR3 sequences, 7.6% being singletons. V and J are TRBV27 and TRBJ1-2; the D gene is possibly TRBD1 (6 bases). The specimen comprised PBMCs from blood, sampled around 2 years after vaccination. The receptor was isolated from a man aged 50-75 years who received an inactivated influenza vaccine. CDR3 nucleotides: TGTGCCAGCAGTCCGCGGACAGCTAACCTCTATGGCTACACCTTC. Translating gives CASSPRTANLYGYTF.